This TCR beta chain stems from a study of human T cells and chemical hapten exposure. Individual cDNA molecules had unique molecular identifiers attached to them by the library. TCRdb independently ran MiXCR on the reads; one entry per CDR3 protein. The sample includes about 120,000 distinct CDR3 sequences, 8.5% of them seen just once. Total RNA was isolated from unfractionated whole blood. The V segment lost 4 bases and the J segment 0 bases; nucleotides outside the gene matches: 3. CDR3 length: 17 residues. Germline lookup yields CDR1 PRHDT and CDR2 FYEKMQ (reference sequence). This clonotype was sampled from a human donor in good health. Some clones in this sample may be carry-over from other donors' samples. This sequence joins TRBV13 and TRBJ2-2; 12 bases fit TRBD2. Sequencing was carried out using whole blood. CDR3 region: CASSSGLAGTNTGELFF. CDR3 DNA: TGTGCCAGCAGCTCCGGACTAGCGGGGACGAACACCGGGGAGCTGTTTTTT.